This T cell receptor (beta chain) originates from a study of T cell responses to AZD1222 COVID-19 vaccine (dated by TCRdb to about 2021). For the wider study: AZD1222 recipients with second doses at about 4 weeks or about 12 weeks were pooled, because spike-specific TCR depth and breadth did not differ between schedules. TCR sequencing was performed for 230 to 250 trial participants, of whom about 200 were given two doses of AZD1222 and some 26 were given two doses of MenACWY control vaccine. Enrollment into the trials was organized by age into subgroups of 18-55, 56-69 and 70-plus years, and those subgroups contained roughly 150, 30 and 60 TCR-sequenced participants, respectively.

The CDR3 regions of human TCRbeta chains were analyzed by immunosequencing. In the source study's methods: TCRs in the repertoires were matched against a reference library of SARS-CoV-2-specific TCRs that had been generated with the MIRA antigen-specificity platform. Breadth was defined as the fraction of unique TCRs that were SARS-CoV-2-associated, and depth was defined as the fraction of total T cells that were SARS-CoV-2-associated. Using the MIRA data, each spike-specific TCR was mapped to the spike region that the TCR reacts to and placed in a CD4 or CD8 class. Log10-transformed breadth and depth values were compared by one-way ANOVA with Sidak's multiple comparisons tests. TCRdb re-hosts the immuneACCESS table, in-frame sequences only. Its copies lack some clones; in the studies checked, an unresolved V gene accounts for under half of them, and the cause for the rest is not known. V, J and clone size were drawn from that table, and D and trimming were deduced from the DNA. Counted in this sample were fewer than 200,000 clones; 85% to 95% of them appeared once. In total, the top ten clones hold 1% to 1.5% of the sample.

For this clone: Its antigen remains undetermined. Base qualities are not at hand, and no much larger clone is one base apart.

From the cysteine through the phenylalanine, the CDR3 covers 14 amino acids. The kept DNA is CDR3 alone, 42 bases in frame from the first base. The V end loses 0 bases and the J end loses 0 bases, and a stretch of 6 bases separates them. The germline V gene (reference sequence) gives CDR1 as SGHKS and CDR2 as YYEKEE. General conclusions and limits of the study: A significant rise in spike-specific TCR breadth and depth was observed after two AZD1222 doses relative to day 0 and relative to MenACWY recipients. Because no samples from the day 14 peak response were available, repertoires could be characterized only after the peak T cell response. CD4 TCRs associated with the vaccine covered the entire spike protein, and the dominant responses were in regions 160-218 and 743-854. Conclusions about previously exposed vaccinees are limited, since just a handful of AZD1222 recipients were seropositive for SARS-CoV-2 at baseline. In the small 56-69-year group, the increase in depth fell short of significance, most likely because of low power. Participants were mostly white British, with more females than males. The authors suggested clonal diversity may have been underestimated. Epitopes outside the regions mutated in the B.1.351 and B.1.1.7 variants were reportedly recognized by nearly half of the unique spike-specific TCRs.

The time point tag for this specimen amounts to: baseline before first vaccination. The vaccinee samples were drawn from two UK trials, COV001 and COV002, one of which was a single-blind randomized controlled phase 2/3 trial testing AZD1222 (ChAdOx1 nCoV-19) in healthy adults. For TCRbeta chain sequencing, PBMC samples from trial participants were taken at day 0 and at day 28 after the second dose. The TCR sequence derives from an adult in good health. The chain employs TRBV5-5 and TRBJ1-1; the D gene identity is not certain. Material: peripheral blood, obtained on day 0 of AZD1222 vaccination. The CDR3 here reads CASSLGPLNTEAFF. The DNA sequence reads TGTGCCAGCAGCTTGGGTCCACTGAACACTGAAGCTTTCTTT.